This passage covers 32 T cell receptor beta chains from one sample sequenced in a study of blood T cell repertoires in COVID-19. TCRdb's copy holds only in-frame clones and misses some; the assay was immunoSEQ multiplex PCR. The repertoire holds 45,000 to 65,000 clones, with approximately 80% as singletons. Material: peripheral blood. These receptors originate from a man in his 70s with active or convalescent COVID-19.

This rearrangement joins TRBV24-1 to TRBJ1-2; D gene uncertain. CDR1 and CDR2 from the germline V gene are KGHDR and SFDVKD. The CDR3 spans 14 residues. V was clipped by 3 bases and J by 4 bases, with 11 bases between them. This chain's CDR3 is CATSDPSQVYGYTF. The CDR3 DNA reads TGTGCCACCAGTGATCCGTCCCAGGTCTATGGCTACACCTTC.

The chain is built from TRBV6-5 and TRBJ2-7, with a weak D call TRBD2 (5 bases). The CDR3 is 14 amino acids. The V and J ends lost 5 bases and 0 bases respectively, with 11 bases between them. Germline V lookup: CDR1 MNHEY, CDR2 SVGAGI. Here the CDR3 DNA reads TGTGCCAGCAGTCCGGGGTCCAGCTCCTACGAGCAGTACTTC. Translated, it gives CASSPGSSSYEQYF.

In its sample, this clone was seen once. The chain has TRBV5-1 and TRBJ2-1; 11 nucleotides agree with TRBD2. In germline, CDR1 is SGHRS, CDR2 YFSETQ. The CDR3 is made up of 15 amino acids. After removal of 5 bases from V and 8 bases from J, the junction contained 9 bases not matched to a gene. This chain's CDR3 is CASSETSGITYEQFF. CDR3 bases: TGCGCCAGCAGTGAGACTAGCGGGATAACGTATGAGCAGTTCTTC.

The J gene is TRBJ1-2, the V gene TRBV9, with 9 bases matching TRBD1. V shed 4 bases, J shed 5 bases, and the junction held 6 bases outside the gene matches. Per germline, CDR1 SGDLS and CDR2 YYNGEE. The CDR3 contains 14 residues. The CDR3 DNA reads TGTGCCAGCAGCCTCACAGGGGGCTTTTATGGCTACACCTTC. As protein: CASSLTGGFYGYTF. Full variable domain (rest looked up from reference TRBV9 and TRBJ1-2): DSGVTQTPKHLITATGQRVTLRCSPRSGDLSVYWYQQSLDQGLQFLIQYYNGEERAKGNILERFSAQQFPDLHSELNLSSLELGDSALYFCASSLTGGFYGYTFGSGTRLTVV.

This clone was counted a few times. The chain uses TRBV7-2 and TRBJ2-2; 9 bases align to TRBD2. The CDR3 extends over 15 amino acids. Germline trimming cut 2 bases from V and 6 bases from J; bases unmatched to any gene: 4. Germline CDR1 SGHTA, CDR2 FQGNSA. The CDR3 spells CASSLTAGGSGELFF. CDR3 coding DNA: TGTGCCAGCAGCTTAACAGCGGGAGGATCCGGGGAGCTGTTTTTT.

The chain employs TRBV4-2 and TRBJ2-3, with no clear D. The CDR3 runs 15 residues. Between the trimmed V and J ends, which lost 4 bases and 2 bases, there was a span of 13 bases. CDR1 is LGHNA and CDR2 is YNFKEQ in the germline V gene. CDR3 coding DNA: TGTGCCAGCAGCCCCCGAGCTTCATTCACAGATACGCAGTATTTT. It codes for CASSPRASFTDTQYF.

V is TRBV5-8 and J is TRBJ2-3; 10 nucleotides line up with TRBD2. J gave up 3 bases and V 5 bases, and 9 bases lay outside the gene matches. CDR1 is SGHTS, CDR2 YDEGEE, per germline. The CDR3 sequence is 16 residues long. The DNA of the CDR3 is TGTGCCAGCAGGAGCGGGAGGGCCGTGAGGACAGATACGCAGTATTTT. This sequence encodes CASRSGRAVRTDTQYF. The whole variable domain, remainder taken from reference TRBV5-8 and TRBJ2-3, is EAGVTQSPTHLIKTRGQQATLRCSPISGHTSVYWYQQALGLGLQFLLWYDEGEERNRGNFPPRFSGRQFPNYSSELNVNALELEDSALYLCASRSGRAVRTDTQYFGPGTRLTVL.

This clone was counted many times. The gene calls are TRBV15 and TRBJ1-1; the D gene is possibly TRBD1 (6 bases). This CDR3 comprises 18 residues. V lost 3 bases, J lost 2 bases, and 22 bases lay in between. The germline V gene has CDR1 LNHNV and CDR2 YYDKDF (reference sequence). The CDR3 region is CATSRERMTAGANTEAFF. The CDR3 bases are TGTGCCACCAGCAGGGAAAGAATGACGGCGGGGGCCAACACTGAAGCTTTCTTT.

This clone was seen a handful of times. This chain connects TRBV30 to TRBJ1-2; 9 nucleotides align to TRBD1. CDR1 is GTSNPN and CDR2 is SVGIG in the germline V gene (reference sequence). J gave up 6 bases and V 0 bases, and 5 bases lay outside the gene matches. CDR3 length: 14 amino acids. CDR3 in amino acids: CAWSVRRTGDGYTF. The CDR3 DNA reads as TGTGCCTGGAGTGTACGCCGGACAGGGGATGGCTACACCTTC.

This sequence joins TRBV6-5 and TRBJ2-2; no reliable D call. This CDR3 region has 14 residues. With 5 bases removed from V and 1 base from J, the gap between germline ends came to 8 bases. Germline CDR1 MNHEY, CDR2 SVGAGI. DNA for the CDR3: TGTGCCAGCAGTAGGTACAGGAACACCGGGGAGCTGTTTTTT. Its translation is CASSRYRNTGELFF.

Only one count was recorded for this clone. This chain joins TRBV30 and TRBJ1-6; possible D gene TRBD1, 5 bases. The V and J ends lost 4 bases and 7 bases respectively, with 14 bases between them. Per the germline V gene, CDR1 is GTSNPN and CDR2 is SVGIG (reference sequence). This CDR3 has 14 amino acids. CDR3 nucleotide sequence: TGTGCCTGGAATTTACAGGCGTCCAATTCACCCCTCCACTTT. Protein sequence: CAWNLQASNSPLHF. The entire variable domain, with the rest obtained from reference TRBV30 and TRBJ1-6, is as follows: SQTIHQWPATLVQPVGSPLSLECTVEGTSNPNLYWYRQAAGRGLQLLFYSVGIGQISSEVPQNLSASRPQDRQFILSSKKLLLSDSGFYLCAWNLQASNSPLHFGNGTRLTVT.

The CDR3 spells CAWGSGSRTYNEQFF. The DNA of the CDR3 is TGTGCCTGGGGTAGCGGGTCTAGGACCTACAATGAGCAGTTCTTC. The genes are TRBV30 and TRBJ2-1; 7 bases align to TRBD2. The germline V gene has CDR1 GTSNPN and CDR2 SVGIG (reference sequence). The length of the CDR3 is 15 residues. Trimming removed 5 bases from V and 2 bases from J; junction bases left unmatched: 9.

Here the CDR3 DNA reads TGTGCCTGGAAATATGGCGGGCTTGAAGCTTTCTTT. It yields the protein CAWKYGGLEAFF. The rearrangement links TRBV30 to TRBJ1-1; D unresolved. This CDR3 contains 12 residues. The V and J ends lost 4 bases and 7 bases respectively, with 13 bases between them. Per germline, CDR1 GTSNPN and CDR2 SVGIG (reference sequence).

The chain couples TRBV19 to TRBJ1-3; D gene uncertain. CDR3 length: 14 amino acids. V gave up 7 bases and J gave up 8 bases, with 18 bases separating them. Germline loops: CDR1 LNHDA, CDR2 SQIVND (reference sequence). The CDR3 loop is CASTRRLRDHTIYF. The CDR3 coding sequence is TGTGCCAGTACCAGGCGCCTACGTGACCACACCATATATTTT.

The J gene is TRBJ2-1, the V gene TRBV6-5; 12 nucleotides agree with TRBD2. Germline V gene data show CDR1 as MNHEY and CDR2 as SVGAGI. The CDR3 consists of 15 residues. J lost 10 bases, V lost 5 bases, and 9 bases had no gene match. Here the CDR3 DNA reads TGTGCCAGCAGTCTAGCGGGGGGGTTATCTTGGGAGCAGTTCTTC. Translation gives CASSLAGGLSWEQFF.

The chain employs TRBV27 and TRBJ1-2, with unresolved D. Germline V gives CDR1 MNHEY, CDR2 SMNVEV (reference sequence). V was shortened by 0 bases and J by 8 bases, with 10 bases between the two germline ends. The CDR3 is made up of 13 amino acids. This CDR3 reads CASSLSEGGGYTF. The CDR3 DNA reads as TGTGCCAGCAGTTTATCGGAGGGCGGCGGCTACACCTTC.

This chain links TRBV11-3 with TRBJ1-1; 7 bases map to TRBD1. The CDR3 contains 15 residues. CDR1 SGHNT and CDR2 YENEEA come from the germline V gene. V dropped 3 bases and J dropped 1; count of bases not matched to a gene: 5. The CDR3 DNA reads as TGTGCCAGCAGCTTCTCCGGACAGGCGAACACTGAAGCTTTCTTT. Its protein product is CASSFSGQANTEAFF.

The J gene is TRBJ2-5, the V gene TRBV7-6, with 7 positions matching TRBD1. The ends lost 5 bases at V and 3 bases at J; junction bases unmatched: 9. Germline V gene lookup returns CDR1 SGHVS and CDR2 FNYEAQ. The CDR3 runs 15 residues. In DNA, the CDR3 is TGTGCCAGCAGCACACCGGGACAGCACGAAGAGACCCAGTACTTC. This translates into CASSTPGQHEETQYF.

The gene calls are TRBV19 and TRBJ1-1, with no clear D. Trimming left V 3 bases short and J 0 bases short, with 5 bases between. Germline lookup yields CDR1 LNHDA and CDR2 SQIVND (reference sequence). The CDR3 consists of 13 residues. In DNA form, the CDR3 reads TGTGCCAGTAGTATGTCCATGAACACTGAAGCTTTCTTT. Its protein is CASSMSMNTEAFF.

CDR3 DNA: TGTGCCAGCAGCTTAACACAGGGGGCGCGGGGGGAGCTGTTTTTT. Translating it yields CASSLTQGARGELFF. The genes are TRBV11-2 and TRBJ2-2, with TRBD1 matching 9 bases. This CDR3 is 15 amino acids long. CDR1 and CDR2 from the germline V gene are SGHAT and FQNNGV. J was trimmed by 8 bases and V by 2 bases; bases with no gene match: 6.

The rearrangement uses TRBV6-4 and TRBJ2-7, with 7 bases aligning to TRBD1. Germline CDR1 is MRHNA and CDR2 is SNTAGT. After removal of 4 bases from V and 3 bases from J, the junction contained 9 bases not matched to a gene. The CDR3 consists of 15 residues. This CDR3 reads CASSAPDRFFYEQYF. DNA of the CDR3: TGTGCCAGCAGTGCCCCGGACAGGTTCTTCTACGAGCAGTACTTC.

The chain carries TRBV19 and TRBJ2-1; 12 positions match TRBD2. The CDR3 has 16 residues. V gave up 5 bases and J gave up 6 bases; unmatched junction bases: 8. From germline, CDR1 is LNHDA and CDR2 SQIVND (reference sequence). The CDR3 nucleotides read TGTGCCAGTAGTTTATCCGGGACTAGCGGGTCCAATGAGCAGTTCTTC. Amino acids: CASSLSGTSGSNEQFF.

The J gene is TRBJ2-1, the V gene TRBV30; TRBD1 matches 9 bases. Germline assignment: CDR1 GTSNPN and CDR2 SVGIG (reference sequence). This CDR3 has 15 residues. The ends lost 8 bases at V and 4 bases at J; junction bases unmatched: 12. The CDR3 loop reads CAGTPQDRGYNEQFF. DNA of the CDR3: TGTGCCGGTACACCCCAGGACAGGGGATACAATGAGCAGTTCTTC.

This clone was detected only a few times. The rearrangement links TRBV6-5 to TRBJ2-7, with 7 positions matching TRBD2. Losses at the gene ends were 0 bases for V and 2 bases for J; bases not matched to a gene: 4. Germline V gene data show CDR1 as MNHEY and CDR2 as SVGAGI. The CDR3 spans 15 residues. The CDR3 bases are TGTGCCAGCAGTTACTCTGGCGGGAGCCCCTACGAGCAGTACTTC. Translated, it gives CASSYSGGSPYEQYF.

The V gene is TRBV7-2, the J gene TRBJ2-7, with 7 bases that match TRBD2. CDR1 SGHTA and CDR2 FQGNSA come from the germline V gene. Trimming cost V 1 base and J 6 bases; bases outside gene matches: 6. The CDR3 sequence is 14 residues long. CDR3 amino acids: CASSLGVAGAEQYF. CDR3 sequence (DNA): TGTGCCAGCAGCTTAGGTGTGGCGGGAGCCGAGCAGTACTTC.

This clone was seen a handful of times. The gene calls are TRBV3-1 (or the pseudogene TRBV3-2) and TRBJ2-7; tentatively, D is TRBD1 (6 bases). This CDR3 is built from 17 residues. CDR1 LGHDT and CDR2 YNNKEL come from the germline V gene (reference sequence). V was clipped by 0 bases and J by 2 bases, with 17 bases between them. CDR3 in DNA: TGTGCCAGCAGCCAAGAGGGCACAGGGAATAATCCCTACGAGCAGTACTTC. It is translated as CASSQEGTGNNPYEQYF.

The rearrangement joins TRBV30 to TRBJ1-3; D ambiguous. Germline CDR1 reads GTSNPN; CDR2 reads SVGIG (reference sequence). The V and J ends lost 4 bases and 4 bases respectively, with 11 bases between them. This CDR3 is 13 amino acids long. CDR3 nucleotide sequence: TGTGCCTGGAATACAGTAACCGGAAACACCATATATTTT. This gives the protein CAWNTVTGNTIYF.

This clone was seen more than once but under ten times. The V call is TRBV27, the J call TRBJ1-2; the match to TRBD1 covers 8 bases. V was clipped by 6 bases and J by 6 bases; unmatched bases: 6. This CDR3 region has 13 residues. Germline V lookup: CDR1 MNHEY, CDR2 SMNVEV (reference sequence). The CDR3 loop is CASRFDRGDGYTF. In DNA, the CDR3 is TGTGCCAGCAGATTCGACAGGGGTGATGGCTACACCTTC.

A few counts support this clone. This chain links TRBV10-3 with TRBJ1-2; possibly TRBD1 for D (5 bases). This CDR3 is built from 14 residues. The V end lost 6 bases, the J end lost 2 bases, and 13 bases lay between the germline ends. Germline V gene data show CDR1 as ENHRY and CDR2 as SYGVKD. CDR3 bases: TGTGCCATCAGAAGGGGCCAGTCGAACTATGGCTACACCTTC. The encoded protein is CAIRRGQSNYGYTF.

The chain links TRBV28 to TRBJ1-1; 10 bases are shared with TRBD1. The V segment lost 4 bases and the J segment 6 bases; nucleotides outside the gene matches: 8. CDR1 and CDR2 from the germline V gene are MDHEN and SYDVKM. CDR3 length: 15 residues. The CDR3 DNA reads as TGTGCCAGCAGTTCGCCCGGGACAGGGGACTCTGAAGCTTTCTTT. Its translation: CASSSPGTGDSEAFF.

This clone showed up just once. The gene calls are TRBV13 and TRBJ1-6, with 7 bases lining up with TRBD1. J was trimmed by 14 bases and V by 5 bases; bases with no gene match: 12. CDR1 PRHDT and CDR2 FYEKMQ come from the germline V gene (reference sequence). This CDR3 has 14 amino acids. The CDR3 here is CASSLWTGRGALHF. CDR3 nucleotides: TGTGCCAGCAGCCTCTGGACAGGTCGTGGGGCCCTCCACTTT.

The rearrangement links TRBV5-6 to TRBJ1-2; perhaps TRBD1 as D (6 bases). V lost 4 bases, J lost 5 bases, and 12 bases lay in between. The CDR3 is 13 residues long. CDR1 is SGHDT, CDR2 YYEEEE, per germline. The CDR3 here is CASSIPDRYGYTF. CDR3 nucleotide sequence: TGTGCCAGCAGCATACCAGACAGGTATGGCTACACCTTC.